The source of this T cell receptor beta chain is a study of CD8+ T cells in alopecia areata. Study context: Those treated were given oral tofacitinib at 5 to 10 mg twice daily. Notes on the study in general: Scalp clonality, together with expanded CD8+ clones among the top 100, fell significantly with tofacitinib. Relative to normal scalp, lesional scalp, especially alopecia totalis/universalis, showed higher clonality.

Trimming shortened V by 4 bases and J by 0 bases, and 12 bases separated the two germline ends. Germline V gives CDR1 LGHNA, CDR2 YSLEER. This CDR3 is built from 15 residues. Treatment: oral pan-JAK inhibitor, 5-10 mg twice daily. The authors extracted RNA and reverse transcribed it into cDNA as the sequencing template. The data were produced by immunoSEQ multiplex PCR, yet TCRdb's version contains in-frame clones alone and is incomplete. This sample carries around 190,000 clones, 45% to 65% of them seen once, and the ten largest clones take 0.65% to 0.7%. Of note for this clone: Its antigen is still unknown.

The input for sequencing was CD4+ T cells sorted from blood, taken at week 4, from a patient treated with tofacitinib. The chain has TRBV4-3 and TRBJ1-2; D unclear. The origin of this receptor is a human donor with alopecia areata. CDR3 in amino acids: CASSRSRNSNYGYTF. CDR3 DNA: TGCGCCAGCAGCCGTTCTCGGAACTCTAACTATGGCTACACCTTC.